The 22 T cell receptor beta chains reported below all come from one sample, sequenced in a study of beta chain features in type 1 diabetes. Expressed TCRB transcripts were sequenced because the entire RNA isolate underwent reverse transcription. Profiling relied on immunoSEQ multiplex PCR, and the TCRdb table lists in-frame clones only, not all of them. The sample yields roughly 150,000 clones, about a tenth seen once. These receptors lack a known antigen. Study findings and constraints: Across all four CD4+ subsets, people with type 1 diabetes showed modestly shorter TCRB CDR3s.

The specimen sequenced was central memory CD4+ T cells from blood. All receptors derive from a man aged 25 to 45 with type 1 diabetes.

This sequence joins TRBV7-9 and TRBJ2-3; 7 bases match TRBD1. Germline CDR1 reads SEHNR; CDR2 reads FQNEAQ (reference sequence). The CDR3 has 15 residues. The J segment lost 0 bases and the V segment lost 7 bases, leaving 7 bases of the junction unmatched. CDR3 coding DNA: TGTGCCAGCACCCCAGGGGGTGGAAGCACAGATACGCAGTATTTT. Translation gives CASTPGGGSTDTQYF.

This clone turned up a few times. The V call is TRBV27, the J call TRBJ1-4, with 8 bases lining up with TRBD1. This CDR3 has 16 amino acids. After removal of 4 bases from V and 8 bases from J, the junction contained 12 bases not matched to a gene. Germline CDR1 and CDR2: MNHEY and SMNVEV (reference sequence). CDR3 amino acids: CASSSQGARINEKLFF. The CDR3 DNA is TGTGCCAGCAGTTCCCAGGGGGCTCGTATAAACGAAAAACTGTTTTTT.

This clone was seen a handful of times. The V and J genes are TRBV15 and TRBJ2-7, with 10 bases fitting TRBD2. The CDR3 covers 15 residues. V lost 2 bases and J lost 3; bases outside the gene matches: 4. Germline loops: CDR1 LNHNV, CDR2 YYDKDF (reference sequence). In nucleotides, the CDR3 is TGTGCCACCAGCAGATTATCTAGCGGGAGCTACGAGCAGTACTTC. Its translation is CATSRLSSGSYEQYF.

The chain combines TRBV7-2 with TRBJ1-5; D not resolved. There are 15 residues in the CDR3. Germline V lookup: CDR1 SGHTA, CDR2 FQGNSA. V was cut by 3 bases and J by 0 bases, with 9 bases left in between. CDR3 in DNA: TGTGCCAGCAGCTTGCAGGCTTATAGCAATCAGCCCCAGCATTTT. It is translated as CASSLQAYSNQPQHF.

The rearrangement joins TRBV10-2 to TRBJ2-3; perhaps TRBD1 as D (5 bases). Trimming removed 5 bases from V and 2 bases from J, with 14 bases in between. Germline assignment: CDR1 WSHSY and CDR2 SAAADI. The CDR3 runs to 15 residues. In nucleotides, the CDR3 is TGCGCCAGCAGTATGACAGAGACGAACACAGATACGCAGTATTTT. Amino acid sequence: CASSMTETNTDTQYF.

This clone was counted at least ten times. The rearrangement joins TRBV28 to TRBJ1-4; D remains ambiguous. The CDR3 sequence is 12 residues long. Between the trimmed V and J ends, which lost 3 bases and 9 bases, there was a span of 8 bases. Germline V gene sequence: CDR1 MDHEN, CDR2 SYDVKM. The CDR3 sequence is CASSLVAQKLFF. DNA for the CDR3: TGTGCCAGCAGTTTGGTAGCACAAAAACTGTTTTTT.

This CDR3 reads CASSLLKGKNTEAFF. CDR3 nucleotides: TGTGCCAGCAGTCTATTAAAGGGGAAGAACACTGAAGCTTTCTTT. The chain couples TRBV6-1 to TRBJ1-1; a weak D match, TRBD1 (5 bases). Germline V gives CDR1 MNHNS, CDR2 SASEGT. Trimming took 5 bases from V and 1 from J, leaving 14 bases between them. The CDR3 is 15 residues long.

This clone was seen a handful of times. This chain uses TRBV5-6 with TRBJ2-7; D is unclear. This CDR3 region has 11 residues. Germline V CDR1 and CDR2: SGHDT, YYEEEE. CDR3 in DNA: TGTGCCAGCAGTAACGAAGTCTCGAGGCAAGTC. Translated: CASSNEVSRQV.

The rearrangement joins TRBV6-5 to TRBJ2-7; 7 positions match TRBD2. V lost 2 bases to trimming and J lost 0 bases; unmatched junction nucleotides: 1. The CDR3 covers 14 residues. Germline CDR1 reads MNHEY; CDR2 reads SVGAGI. In nucleotides, the CDR3 is TGTGCCAGCAGTTACCGGGGGGACTCCTACGAGCAGTACTTC. Its translation is CASSYRGDSYEQYF.

The chain combines TRBV2 with TRBJ1-5; D is perhaps TRBD1 (6 bases). The CDR3 runs to 15 residues. In germline, CDR1 is SNHLY, CDR2 FYNNEI. V dropped 4 bases and J dropped 0 bases, with 10 bases sitting between them. In nucleotides, the CDR3 is TGTGCCAGCAGTGTAGAGGGACATAGCAATCAGCCCCAGCATTTT. It specifies CASSVEGHSNQPQHF.

This clone turned up a few times. The chain combines TRBV18 with TRBJ1-2; 7 bases map to TRBD1. The CDR3 runs to 14 residues. Trimming took 6 bases from V and 4 from J; bases not matched to a gene: 8. Germline V CDR1 and CDR2: KGHSH, LQKENI. Written as DNA, the CDR3 is TGTGCCAGCTCCCCAGGGACAGCCAGCTATGGCTACACCTTC. It specifies CASSPGTASYGYTF. The full variable domain, with the rest looked up from reference TRBV18 and TRBJ1-2, is NAGVMQNPRHLVRRRGQEARLRCSPMKGHSHVYWYRQLPEEGLKFMVYLQKENIIDESGMPKERFSAEFPKEGPSILRIQQVVRGDSAAYFCASSPGTASYGYTFGSGTRLTVV.

The V call is TRBV5-5, the J call TRBJ2-5; TRBD2 might be the D (5 bases). The V gene lost 0 bases and the J gene lost 4 bases, with 10 bases spanning the gap. The CDR3 sequence is 14 residues long. CDR1 and CDR2 from the germline V gene are SGHKS and YYEKEE (reference sequence). CDR3 amino acids: CASSLGGLGETQYF. The CDR3 DNA sequence: TGTGCCAGCAGCTTGGGCGGGTTGGGAGAGACCCAGTACTTC.

The V call is TRBV23-1, the J call TRBJ1-1; no definite D call. TRBV23-1 is designated an ORF whose function remains uncertain. This CDR3 has 16 amino acids. The V end was cut by 0 bases, the J end by 1 base, with 12 bases between. CDR3 coding DNA: TGCGCCAGCAGTCAATCGCCTCGGCGGCCGAACACTGAAGCTTTCTTT. Translating gives CASSQSPRRPNTEAFF.

A few counts support this clone. V and J are TRBV29-1 and TRBJ2-1; 8 bases line up with TRBD1. CDR3 length equals 14 residues. CDR1 is SQVTM and CDR2 is ANQGSEA in the germline V gene. Trimming took 8 bases from V and 3 from J; bases not matched to a gene: 9. As DNA, the CDR3 is TGCAGCACCCCCGGGACAGGAGGCTACAATGAGCAGTTCTTC. It is translated as CSTPGTGGYNEQFF.

The J gene is TRBJ2-3, the V gene TRBV7-3; D possibly corresponds to TRBD2 (6 bases). Looked up from germline, CDR1 is SGHTA and CDR2 is FQGTGA. CDR3 length equals 13 residues. The ends were cut back, 7 bases at V and 6 bases at J, with 14 bases in the middle. The chain's CDR3 is CASTTGTSDTQYF. The DNA of the CDR3 is TGTGCCAGCACAACGGGGACTTCCGATACGCAGTATTTT.

The chain combines TRBV10-3 with TRBJ1-1; maybe TRBD1 (6 bases). The CDR3 is 15 amino acids. Between the trimmed V and J ends, which lost 8 bases and 1 base, there was a span of 17 bases. The germline V gene has CDR1 ENHRY and CDR2 SYGVKD. In nucleotides, the CDR3 is TGTGCCATCGGGACGACCGGACAGCCGAACACTGAAGCTTTCTTT. Amino acid sequence: CAIGTTGQPNTEAFF.

J is TRBJ1-1 and V is TRBV7-2; D gene uncertain. V shed 8 bases and J shed 8 bases, with 9 bases lying between them. From germline, CDR1 is SGHTA and CDR2 FQGNSA. This CDR3 is built from 10 residues. The CDR3 bases are TGTGCCAGCGTTAGTACCGAAGCTTTCTTT. Translated, it gives CASVSTEAFF.

A few counts support this clone. This sequence joins TRBV29-1 and TRBJ2-1, with 9 bases identical to TRBD2. Germline V gene lookup returns CDR1 SQVTM and CDR2 ANQGSEA. The CDR3 is made up of 15 amino acids. The V segment lost 5 bases and the J segment 8 bases; nucleotides outside the gene matches: 13. CDR3 region: CSVKMGGGRADEQFF. CDR3 bases: TGCAGCGTTAAAATGGGGGGCGGGAGGGCTGATGAGCAGTTCTTC.

This clone has more than one count but fewer than ten. V and J are TRBV14 and TRBJ2-3; the match to TRBD1 covers 7 bases. Unmatched junction bases numbered 6, after V lost 0 bases and J lost 9 bases. The CDR3 has 14 amino acids. From germline, CDR1 is SGHDN and CDR2 FVKESK. CDR3 sequence (DNA): TGTGCCAGCAGCCAAGAAGTGAGGGGGCGGACGCAGTATTTT. Translating gives CASSQEVRGRTQYF.

The rearrangement uses TRBV11-2 and TRBJ2-7; TRBD2 matches 8 bases. This CDR3 has 18 residues. The germline CDR1 and CDR2 sequences are SGHAT and FQNNGV. V trimming: 2 bases; J trimming: 2 bases; junction bases outside the gene matches: 14. CDR3 residues: CASSLKPYLAGLAYEQYF. The CDR3 DNA sequence: TGTGCCAGCAGCTTAAAACCGTATCTAGCGGGTCTTGCCTACGAGCAGTACTTC.

The chain couples TRBV4-3 to TRBJ2-2; D possibly corresponds to TRBD2 (5 bases). Trimming cost V 5 bases and J 7 bases, with 14 bases left between them. This CDR3 contains 14 residues. The V gene's germline CDR1 is LGHNA and CDR2 YSLEER. The CDR3 bases are TGCGCCAGCAGCGACCCCGGAGGCATCGGGGAGCTGTTTTTT. Protein sequence: CASSDPGGIGELFF.

V is TRBV27 and J is TRBJ1-2, with a weak D call TRBD1 (5 bases). CDR1 and CDR2 (germline): MNHEY, SMNVEV (reference sequence). This CDR3 spans 15 amino acids. V was cut by 8 bases and J by 2 bases, with 18 bases left in between. In DNA, the CDR3 is TGTGCCAGCCGAAAGTATGGGGGGAGGAACTATGGCTACACCTTC. As protein: CASRKYGGRNYGYTF.